Listed below are T cell receptor beta chains from one sample, sequenced in a study of cytomegalovirus exposure and HLA in healthy donors. The table came from immunoSEQ multiplex PCR; TCRdb's copy has only in-frame clones and leaves some out. Of 150,000 or so clones listed, roughly four fifths were seen once; the top ten hold 1.5% to 1.7%. The sequencing input was PBMCs. The origin of the receptors is a man aged 35-49 years in good health and CMV-seronegative. Both conserved end residues are part of each CDR3.

CDR3 length	V gene	J gene	CDR3 protein
14	TRBV6-4	TRBJ1-3	CASSPSLPVDTIYF
13	TRBV2	TRBJ1-1	CASSEGTGFEAFF
15	TRBV9	TRBJ2-2	CASRIGVLDTGELFF
18	TRBV18	TRBJ1-4	CASSPLQGQGVSNEKLFF
13	TRBV19	TRBJ1-1	CASSKAVNTEAFF
12	TRBV7-8	TRBJ2-1	CASNDLGDEQFF
16	TRBV4-1	TRBJ2-1	CASSPLAGGIPNEQFF
14	TRBV11-2	TRBJ2-7	CASSPRLSSYEQYF
12	TRBV19	TRBJ1-1	CASSMGGTEAFF
16	TRBV27	TRBJ2-1	CASSLGGGSGYNEQFF
15	TRBV2	TRBJ2-1	CAIRNSGLKGNEQFF
14	TRBV9	TRBJ2-3	CASSVVAWEDTQYF
18	TRBV28	TRBJ1-2	CASSSYPTGQSGGYGYTF
16	TRBV7-9	TRBJ2-2	CASSLGLRGNTGELFF
17	TRBV7-3	TRBJ2-1	CASSYGGGTSGQNEQFF
9	TRBV3-1/TRBV3-2	TRBJ1-2	CASSRDIPF
15	TRBV5-6	TRBJ2-7	CASSLGTSGYYEQYF
16	TRBV5-1	TRBJ2-2	CASSLVLALFTGELFF
18	TRBV4-1	TRBJ1-2	CASSPSPLRQGPNYGYTF
14	TRBV11-1	TRBJ1-2	CASSMRQTRYGYTF
16	TRBV5-4	TRBJ2-5	CASSSTSGTSGIPAYF
16	TRBV12-1	TRBJ1-5	CASSFPDPYSNQPQHF
14	TRBV6-5	TRBJ2-3	CASKPQGSTDTQYF
13	TRBV2	TRBJ2-2	CASSDWQAGELFF
13	TRBV19	TRBJ1-1	CASTVTGNTEAFF
10	TRBV28	TRBJ1-5	CASSMQPQHF
15	TRBV6-6	TRBJ2-5	CASSYSSLPGETQYF
15	TRBV5-1	TRBJ2-4	CASSLEPTAKNIQYF
15	TRBV6-5	TRBJ1-1	CASRESGTGETEAFF
17	TRBV18	TRBJ1-4	CASSPDRGSDRREKLFF
15	TRBV2	TRBJ2-3	CASAQLSGYTDTQYF
14	TRBV10-3	TRBJ2-7	CAIRGTGDSYEQYF
16	TRBV7-2	TRBJ2-6	CASSLVATAGANGLTF
13	TRBV7-3	TRBJ1-1	CASSKNRDSQAFF
16	TRBV12-5	TRBJ2-1	CASGSTSASSYNEQFF
13	TRBV6-6	TRBJ1-1	CASRRTGSGEAFF
14	TRBV28	TRBJ2-2	CASSSSGYSGELFF
14	TRBV25-1	TRBJ1-3	CASTPSGQGNTIYF
14	TRBV7-3	TRBJ2-3	CASSFGTSADTQYF
13	TRBV28	TRBJ1-1	CASSLPWEVEAFF
13	TRBV6-4	TRBJ1-1	CASSVMGGAEAFF
11	TRBV10-3	TRBJ1-2	CAIMAGLGYTF
12	TRBV9	TRBJ2-3	CASSILPDTQYF
15	TRBV28	TRBJ2-7	CASSFAGQGLKGQYF
15	TRBV5-1	TRBJ1-4	CASSLAGTGAGELFF
16	TRBV5-4	TRBJ1-2	CASSLGRTDSNYGYTF
12	TRBV5-4	TRBJ2-7	CASSFRGAEQYF